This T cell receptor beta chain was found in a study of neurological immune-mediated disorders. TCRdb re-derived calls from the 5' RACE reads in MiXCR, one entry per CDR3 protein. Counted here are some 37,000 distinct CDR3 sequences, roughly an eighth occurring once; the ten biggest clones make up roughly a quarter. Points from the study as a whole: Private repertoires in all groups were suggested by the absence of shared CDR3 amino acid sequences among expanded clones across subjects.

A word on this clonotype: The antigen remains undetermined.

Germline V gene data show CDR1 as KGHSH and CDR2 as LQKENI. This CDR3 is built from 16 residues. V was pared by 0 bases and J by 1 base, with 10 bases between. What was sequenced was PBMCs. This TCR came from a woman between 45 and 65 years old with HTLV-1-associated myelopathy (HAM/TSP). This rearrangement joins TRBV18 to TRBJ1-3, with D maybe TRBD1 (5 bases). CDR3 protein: CASSPPGEGSGNTIYF. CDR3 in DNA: TGTGCCAGCTCACCACCTGGAGAGGGGTCTGGAAACACCATATATTTT.